This T cell receptor (beta chain) was recovered during a study of shared T cell receptors in the human thymus. The CDR3 extends over 14 amino acids. The V gene end was trimmed by 3 bases and the J gene end by 6 bases; junction bases not matched to a gene: 6. CDR1 is SGHAT, CDR2 FQNNGV, per germline. Assay used: immunoSEQ multiplex PCR; TCRdb lists only in-frame clones, some missing. The sample contains about 660,000 clones, approximately 88% of which appear only once. These data also featured in a second study, about human thymus T cells.

The TCR comes from a boy under three years old with a congenital heart defect. The sequenced sample consisted of thymocytes. The chain employs TRBV11-2 and TRBJ1-1; 8 bases agree with TRBD1. The CDR3 coding sequence is TGTGCCAGCAGCTTGCTGGACAGGGAGCCTGAAGCTTTCTTT. Protein sequence: CASSLLDREPEAFF.